Presented here are 8 T cell receptor beta chains from one specimen sequenced in a study of blood T cell repertoires in COVID-19. This table comes from immunoSEQ multiplex PCR, and its TCRdb copy is limited to in-frame clones, with some not included. The table records 250,000 to 300,000 clones, about 88% of them present only once. The sequenced sample was peripheral blood. The receptor source for this set is a man younger than 30 with active or convalescent COVID-19.

The V and J genes are TRBV5-4 and TRBJ1-6, with 9 bases lining up with TRBD1. Germline values: CDR1 SGHNT, CDR2 YYREEE (reference sequence). This CDR3 spans 20 amino acids. J gave up 5 bases and V 4 bases, and 19 bases lay outside the gene matches. CDR3 sequence reads: CASSITLGTGIYENNSPLHF. The CDR3 region has the DNA TGTGCCAGCAGCATAACCCTTGGGACAGGGATATATGAGAATAATTCACCCCTCCACTTT.

The gene calls are TRBV3-1 (or the pseudogene TRBV3-2) and TRBJ2-1, with D perhaps matching TRBD2 (6 bases). The V gene's germline CDR1 is LGHDT and CDR2 YNNKEL (reference sequence). Trimming took 2 bases from V and 4 from J, leaving 9 bases between them. The CDR3 length is 14 residues. The CDR3 DNA reads TGTGCCAGCAGCCAAACGGGAGATTACAATGAGCAGTTCTTC. As protein: CASSQTGDYNEQFF.

This clone was seen just once. The chain combines TRBV7-9 with TRBJ2-5; no firm D call. Germline CDR1 SEHNR, CDR2 FQNEAQ (reference sequence). The CDR3 spans 12 residues. V lost 5 bases to trimming and J lost 5 bases, with 9 bases between them. The CDR3, as DNA: TGTGCCAGCAGCATTTTGCGGGAGACCCAGTACTTC. This sequence encodes CASSILRETQYF. Drawing the rest from reference TRBV7-9 and TRBJ2-5, the complete variable domain is DTGVSQNPRHKITKRGQNVTFRCDPISEHNRLYWYRQTLGQGPEFLTYFQNEAQLEKSRLLSDRFSAERPKGSFSTLEIQRTEQGDSAMYLCASSILRETQYFGPGTRLLVL.

The chain combines TRBV19 with TRBJ2-7, with D hard to call. CDR1 is LNHDA and CDR2 is SQIVND in the germline V gene (reference sequence). This CDR3 has 11 amino acids. The CDR3 bases are TGTGGGCTGAATCTTTCCTACGAGCAGTACTTC. This encodes CGLNLSYEQYF.

The genes are TRBV5-4 and TRBJ2-3; the D gene is possibly TRBD2 (6 bases). The CDR3 has 15 amino acids. The V and J ends lost 0 bases and 6 bases respectively, with 14 bases between them. Germline V gene data show CDR1 as SGHNT and CDR2 as YYREEE (reference sequence). The DNA of the CDR3 is TGTGCCAGCAGCTTGGGCGGGGCGAGCGGGGATACGCAGTATTTT. Its protein is CASSLGGASGDTQYF. The variable domain in full, completed from reference TRBV5-4 and TRBJ2-3, reads ETGVTQSPTHLIKTRGQQVTLRCSSQSGHNTVSWYQQALGQGPQFIFQYYREEENGRGNFPPRFSGLQFPNYSSELNVNALELDDSALYLCASSLGGASGDTQYFGPGTRLTVL.

CDR3 region: CASSYSTTNYGYTF. The CDR3, as DNA: TGTGCCAGCAGTTACAGTACCACTAACTATGGCTACACCTTC. V and J are TRBV28 and TRBJ1-2; no definite D call. This CDR3 spans 14 amino acids. In germline, CDR1 is MDHEN, CDR2 SYDVKM. Trimming removed 4 bases at V and 0 bases at J, with 9 bases between.

This chain connects TRBV4-1 to TRBJ2-7; maybe TRBD2 (5 bases). The CDR3 is 15 amino acids. Trimming took 0 bases from V and 3 from J, leaving 12 bases between them. CDR1 MGHRA and CDR2 YSYEKL come from the germline V gene. DNA of the CDR3: TGCGCCAGCAGCCAAGAAGTGCGGGCGAACTACGAGCAGTACTTC. Its protein product is CASSQEVRANYEQYF.

The chain employs TRBV12-3 or TRBV12-4 and TRBJ1-2, with TRBD1 as a possible D gene (6 bases). V lost 3 bases to trimming and J lost 8 bases, with 13 bases between them. The CDR3 has 13 residues. CDR3 loop: CASSFRGAGGYTF. In nucleotides, the CDR3 is TGTGCCAGCAGTTTCCGGGGGGCGGGGGGCTACACCTTC.